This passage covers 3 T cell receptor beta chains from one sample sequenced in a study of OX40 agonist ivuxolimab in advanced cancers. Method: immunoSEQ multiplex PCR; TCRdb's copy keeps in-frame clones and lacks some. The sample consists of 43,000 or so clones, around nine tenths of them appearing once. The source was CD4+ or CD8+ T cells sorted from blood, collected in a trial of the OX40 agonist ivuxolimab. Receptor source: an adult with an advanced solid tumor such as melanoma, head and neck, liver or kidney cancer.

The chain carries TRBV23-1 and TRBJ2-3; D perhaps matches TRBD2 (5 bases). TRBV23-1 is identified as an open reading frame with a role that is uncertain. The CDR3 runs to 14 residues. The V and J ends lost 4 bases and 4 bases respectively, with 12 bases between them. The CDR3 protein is CASSPSQEADTQYF. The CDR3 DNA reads TGCGCCAGCAGTCCCTCCCAGGAGGCAGATACGCAGTATTTT.

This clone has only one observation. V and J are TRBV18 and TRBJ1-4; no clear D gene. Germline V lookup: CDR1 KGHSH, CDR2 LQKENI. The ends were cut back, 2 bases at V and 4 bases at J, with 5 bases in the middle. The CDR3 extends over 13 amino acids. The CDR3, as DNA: TGTGCCAGCTCACCAGGTCTTAATGAAAAACTGTTTTTT. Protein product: CASSPGLNEKLFF.

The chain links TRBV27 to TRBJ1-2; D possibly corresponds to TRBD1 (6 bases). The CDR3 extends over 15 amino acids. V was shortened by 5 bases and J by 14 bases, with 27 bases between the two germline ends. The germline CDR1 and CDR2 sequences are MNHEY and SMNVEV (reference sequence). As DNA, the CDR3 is TGTGCCAGCAGTGAGGCGCCACAGGGTAATCGGTTATATACCTTC. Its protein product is CASSEAPQGNRLYTF.